The 24 T cell receptor beta chains in this list originate from one sample, sequenced in a study of OX40 agonist ivuxolimab in advanced cancers. Generated by immunoSEQ multiplex PCR, the TCRdb table keeps only in-frame clones and is missing some. Of fewer than 40,000 clones in the sample, 74% were seen once. The sample in question was CD4+ or CD8+ T cells sorted from blood, obtained in a trial of the OX40 agonist ivuxolimab. The receptors stem from an adult with an advanced solid tumor such as melanoma, head and neck, liver or kidney cancer.

The chain uses TRBV27 and TRBJ2-7; TRBD2 matches at 8 bases. This CDR3 comprises 14 residues. Germline V gene sequence: CDR1 MNHEY, CDR2 SMNVEV (reference sequence). V lost 3 bases and J lost 2; bases outside the gene matches: 3. CDR3: CASSLGTRPYEQYF. The CDR3 DNA reads as TGTGCCAGCAGTTTGGGGACTAGACCCTACGAGCAGTACTTC.

This chain links TRBV5-5 with TRBJ1-2, with TRBD1 identical over 9 bases. CDR3 length: 16 residues. Germline loops: CDR1 SGHKS, CDR2 YYEKEE (reference sequence). After removal of 0 bases from V and 4 bases from J, the junction contained 7 bases not matched to a gene. The CDR3 spells CASSLADTGGGYGYTF. For the CDR3, the DNA is TGTGCCAGCAGCTTGGCCGACACAGGGGGCGGCTATGGCTACACCTTC.

The CDR3, as DNA: TGTGCCTGGACCCAGGGGAACACTGAAGCTTTCTTT. Translating gives CAWTQGNTEAFF. This chain connects TRBV30 to TRBJ1-1, with D perhaps TRBD1 (5 bases). The CDR3 spans 12 residues. CDR1 GTSNPN and CDR2 SVGIG come from the germline V gene (reference sequence). The V and J ends lost 4 bases and 1 base respectively, with 7 bases between them. The full variable domain, its missing parts supplied by reference TRBV30 and TRBJ1-1, is SQTIHQWPATLVQPVGSPLSLECTVEGTSNPNLYWYRQAAGRGLQLLFYSVGIGQISSEVPQNLSASRPQDRQFILSSKKLLLSDSGFYLCAWTQGNTEAFFGQGTRLTVV.

The chain uses TRBV10-3 and TRBJ2-1; D may be TRBD1 or TRBD2 (5 bases each). The V gene's germline CDR1 is ENHRY and CDR2 SYGVKD. The CDR3 sequence is 13 residues long. Trimming left V 10 bases short and J 7 bases short, with 17 bases between. Written as DNA, the CDR3 is TGTGCCACTTACCGGGACCCCCCAAATGAGCAGTTCTTC. It codes for CATYRDPPNEQFF.

The chain links TRBV29-1 to TRBJ1-2, with unresolved D. The germline V gene has CDR1 SQVTM and CDR2 ANQGSEA. This CDR3 has 13 amino acids. The V and J ends lost 3 bases and 2 bases respectively, with 10 bases between them. DNA of the CDR3: TGCAGCGTTGACCGCGACGGGAACTATGGCTACACCTTC. Protein product: CSVDRDGNYGYTF.

The chain combines TRBV6-4 with TRBJ2-4; D unresolved. The germline V and J ends were trimmed by 4 bases and 9 bases, with 13 bases remaining between them. The germline V gene encodes CDR1 MRHNA and CDR2 SNTAGT. CDR3 size: 13 residues. Here the CDR3 reads CASSVCVTRIQYF. CDR3 bases: TGTGCCAGCAGTGTTTGTGTGACGCGCATTCAGTACTTC.

The genes are TRBV5-1 and TRBJ1-2; 9 bases map to TRBD1. CDR1 and CDR2 (germline): SGHRS, YFSETQ. This CDR3 contains 13 residues. The junction had 5 bases not matched to a gene; V was cut back by 3 bases and J by 8 bases. The chain's CDR3 is CASSSGTGQGYTF. The CDR3 DNA follows: TGCGCCAGCAGCTCGGGGACAGGGCAAGGCTACACCTTC.

Concerning this clone: Within the sample, other DNA sequences also encode this same CDR3. The chain couples TRBV5-1 to TRBJ2-1; no definite D call. Trimming shortened V by 0 bases and J by 0 bases, and 10 bases separated the two germline ends. This CDR3 has 16 residues. Germline CDR1 reads SGHRS; CDR2 reads YFSETQ. CDR3 sequence reads: CASSLEAASSYNEQFF. CDR3 DNA: TGCGCCAGCAGCTTGGAGGCAGCTAGCTCCTACAATGAGCAGTTCTTC.

The rearrangement joins TRBV9 to TRBJ1-1, with unresolved D. V shed 4 bases and J shed 5 bases, with 12 bases lying between them. The CDR3 is made up of 13 amino acids. Looked up from germline, CDR1 is SGDLS and CDR2 is YYNGEE. The CDR3 sequence: CASSPSGSTEAFF. CDR3 in DNA: TGTGCCAGCAGCCCTTCTGGGAGTACTGAAGCTTTCTTT. Full variable domain (outside the CDR3, taken from reference TRBV9 and TRBJ1-1): DSGVTQTPKHLITATGQRVTLRCSPRSGDLSVYWYQQSLDQGLQFLIQYYNGEERAKGNILERFSAQQFPDLHSELNLSSLELGDSALYFCASSPSGSTEAFFGQGTRLTVV.

Only a few counts were recorded for this clone. CDR3 coding DNA: TGCGCCAGCAGCCCTCGGGACACTTATAATTCACCCCTCCACTTT. This translates into CASSPRDTYNSPLHF. V gene TRBV5-1 combines with J gene TRBJ1-6, with D perhaps TRBD1 (6 bases). The CDR3 is made up of 15 amino acids. In germline, CDR1 is SGHRS, CDR2 YFSETQ. Deletions cut 4 bases from V and 4 bases from J, with 12 bases between.

The chain employs TRBV5-5 and TRBJ1-2; a weak D match, TRBD1 (5 bases). CDR1 and CDR2 (germline): SGHKS, YYEKEE (reference sequence). V was pared by 3 bases and J by 8 bases, with 11 bases between. The CDR3 totals 12 residues. CDR3 amino acids: CASSSQGGGYTF. DNA for the CDR3: TGTGCCAGCAGCTCCCAGGGTGGAGGCTACACCTTC.

The rearrangement links TRBV7-2 to TRBJ1-1; D not certain. The CDR3 covers 14 residues. Trimming stripped 2 bases from V and 3 bases from J, with 10 bases between. The germline V gene has CDR1 SGHTA and CDR2 FQGNSA. CDR3 sequence: CASSLKGGYTEAFF. For the CDR3, the DNA is TGTGCCAGCAGCTTAAAGGGAGGGTACACTGAAGCTTTCTTT.

The chain is built from TRBV28 and TRBJ1-3; 8 bases map to TRBD1. V was pared by 4 bases and J by 0 bases, with 2 bases of the junction left unmatched. Germline CDR1 and CDR2: MDHEN and SYDVKM. This CDR3 is built from 15 residues. The CDR3 loop is CASSSTGGSGNTIYF. The CDR3 nucleotides are TGTGCCAGCAGTTCTACAGGGGGCTCTGGAAACACCATATATTTT.

Sample share makes this clone medium-sized (0.01 to 0.1%). CDR3 loop: CASMGQGYTGELFF. CDR3 coding DNA: TGCGCCAGCATGGGACAGGGTTACACCGGGGAGCTGTTTTTT. The chain carries TRBV4-1 and TRBJ2-2, with 9 bases matching TRBD1. Germline lookup yields CDR1 MGHRA and CDR2 YSYEKL. The CDR3 sequence is 14 residues long. V was clipped by 7 bases and J by 3 bases; unmatched bases: 3.

This clone was recorded once. The rearrangement joins TRBV5-6 to TRBJ2-1; 10 positions agree with TRBD1. This CDR3 is 14 amino acids long. After removal of 4 bases from V and 6 bases from J, the junction contained 4 bases not matched to a gene. CDR1 and CDR2 from the germline V gene are SGHDT and YYEEEE. CDR3 sequence (DNA): TGTGCCAGCAGCGGGGGACAGGGGTCCAATGAGCAGTTCTTC. Its translation: CASSGGQGSNEQFF. Complete variable domain (other parts from reference TRBV5-6 and TRBJ2-1): DAGVTQSPTHLIKTRGQQVTLRCSPKSGHDTVSWYQQALGQGPQFIFQYYEEEERQRGNFPDRFSGHQFPNYSSELNVNALLLGDSALYLCASSGGQGSNEQFFGPGTRLTVL.

The chain employs TRBV4-1 and TRBJ1-1; TRBD1 agrees at 7 bases. This CDR3 is built from 14 residues. From germline, CDR1 is MGHRA and CDR2 YSYEKL. V was clipped by 5 bases and J by 3 bases; unmatched bases: 6. CDR3 region: CASSRQGLDTEAFF. In DNA, the CDR3 is TGCGCCAGCAGCAGACAGGGTTTAGACACTGAAGCTTTCTTT.

Only a few counts were recorded for this clone. The chain has TRBV9 and TRBJ2-1, with D tentatively TRBD1 (6 bases). Germline V CDR1 and CDR2: SGDLS, YYNGEE. V was trimmed by 1 base and J by 2 bases, leaving 13 bases between them. The CDR3 contains 16 residues. The CDR3 DNA reads as TGTGCCAGCAGCGTACAGGGGTTTGGGGCCTACAATGAGCAGTTCTTC. Residues: CASSVQGFGAYNEQFF.

V is TRBV2 and J is TRBJ1-1; the D gene is possibly TRBD1 (5 bases). CDR1 and CDR2 from the germline V gene are SNHLY and FYNNEI. The CDR3 is 14 amino acids. V lost 7 bases and J lost 1, with 13 bases in between. The CDR3 protein is CASTWTPKNTEAFF. The CDR3 bases are TGTGCCAGCACTTGGACACCTAAGAACACTGAAGCTTTCTTT.

The V and J genes are TRBV7-8 and TRBJ1-1, with 9 nucleotides matching TRBD1. The CDR3 spans 15 residues. The germline gives CDR1 SGHVS, CDR2 FQNEAQ. Trimming took 5 bases from V and 0 from J; bases not matched to a gene: 4. DNA for the CDR3: TGTGCCAGCAGCATCGGGACAGGGATGAACACTGAAGCTTTCTTT. It encodes CASSIGTGMNTEAFF.

V usage is TRBV6-5 and J usage is TRBJ1-6; D not certain. Germline CDR1 and CDR2: MNHEY and SVGAGI. This CDR3 contains 12 residues. With 2 bases removed from V and 6 bases from J, the gap between germline ends came to 2 bases. CDR3 sequence: CASSYANSPLHF. The CDR3 DNA sequence: TGTGCCAGCAGTTACGCTAATTCACCCCTCCACTTT.

The sample holds a few counts of this clone. V gene TRBV5-1 combines with J gene TRBJ2-1; 9 bases agree with TRBD2. Trimming at V came to 6 bases and at J to 7 bases, leaving 11 bases not matched to a gene. CDR3 length: 15 residues. Looked up from germline, CDR1 is SGHRS and CDR2 is YFSETQ. Here the CDR3 reads CASKWGGGAQNEQFF. Written as DNA, the CDR3 is TGCGCCAGCAAGTGGGGCGGGGGGGCCCAAAATGAGCAGTTCTTC. The whole variable domain, filled in from reference TRBV5-1 and TRBJ2-1, reads KAGVTQTPRYLIKTRGQQVTLSCSPISGHRSVSWYQQTPGQGLQFLFEYFSETQRNKGNFPGRFSGRQFSNSRSEMNVSTLELGDSALYLCASKWGGGAQNEQFFGPGTRLTVL.

There are a few counts of this clone. The chain recombines TRBV7-9 with TRBJ2-3, with 7 bases fitting TRBD1. The J segment lost 3 bases and the V segment lost 4 bases, leaving 4 bases of the junction unmatched. The CDR3 has 14 residues. Germline lookup yields CDR1 SEHNR and CDR2 FQNEAQ (reference sequence). The CDR3 spells CASSYRGRTDTQYF. The DNA of the CDR3 is TGTGCCAGCAGCTACAGGGGACGGACAGATACGCAGTATTTT.

This chain uses TRBV5-1 with TRBJ2-7; TRBD1 matches at 7 bases. The V gene end was trimmed by 5 bases and the J gene end by 3 bases; junction bases not matched to a gene: 5. The V gene's germline CDR1 is SGHRS and CDR2 YFSETQ. This CDR3 region has 13 residues. CDR3 DNA sequence: TGCGCCAGCAGAAGGACAGGACTCTACGAGCAGTACTTC. Translated: CASRRTGLYEQYF.

This clone was observed once. The chain couples TRBV5-4 to TRBJ1-2; 10 bases line up with TRBD1. The CDR3 consists of 15 residues. Germline CDR1 and CDR2: SGHNT and YYREEE (reference sequence). V trimming: 0 bases; J trimming: 8 bases; junction bases outside the gene matches: 7. The CDR3 DNA is TGTGCCAGCAGCTTGGTTGGGGGACAGGGGCAGGGCTACACCTTC. Amino acid sequence: CASSLVGGQGQGYTF.